Listed here are 20 T cell receptor beta chains from one sample, sequenced in a study of T cell responses to AZD1222 COVID-19 vaccine. Method: immunoSEQ multiplex PCR; TCRdb's copy keeps in-frame clones and lacks some. Of 150,000 or so clones listed, approximately 90% were seen once; the top ten hold more than 12%. The input for sequencing was peripheral blood, taken on day 0 of AZD1222 vaccination. These receptors originate from an adult in good health.

J is TRBJ1-2 and V is TRBV9, with TRBD1 identical over 8 bases. The CDR3 is 15 amino acids. CDR1 is SGDLS and CDR2 is YYNGEE in the germline V gene. V lost 3 bases, J lost 3 bases, and 7 bases stayed unmatched. CDR3 residues: CASSDTTGDYYGYTF. Here the CDR3 DNA reads TGTGCCAGCAGCGACACGACAGGGGACTACTATGGCTACACCTTC.

The chain couples TRBV19 to TRBJ2-3; 10 positions agree with TRBD1. V was pared by 9 bases and J by 3 bases, with 6 bases of the junction left unmatched. Germline-derived CDR1 and CDR2 are LNHDA and SQIVND (reference sequence). The CDR3 contains 14 residues. For the CDR3, the DNA is TGTGCCAGAGAGCGGGACAGGGGAACAGATACGCAGTATTTT. Protein product: CARERDRGTDTQYF.

CDR3 residues: CASRKSGGLSTDTQYF. The CDR3 bases are TGTGCCAGCAGGAAATCGGGGGGGTTGAGCACAGATACGCAGTATTTT. V usage is TRBV7-9 and J usage is TRBJ2-3; 8 bases fit TRBD2. V shed 6 bases and J 0 bases; nucleotides not matched to a gene: 8. This CDR3 contains 16 residues. The germline gives CDR1 SEHNR, CDR2 FQNEAQ (reference sequence).

This chain connects TRBV6-6 to TRBJ2-5; TRBD2 aligns across 14 bases. The CDR3 length is 14 residues. J gave up 5 bases and V 6 bases, and 2 bases lay outside the gene matches. The germline gives CDR1 MNHNY, CDR2 SVGAGI (reference sequence). The CDR3: CASRGLAGEETQYF. The CDR3 DNA sequence: TGTGCCAGCAGGGGACTAGCGGGGGAGGAGACCCAGTACTTC.

The genes are TRBV19 and TRBJ2-3; TRBD2 matches at 11 bases. Losses at the gene ends were 8 bases for V and 5 bases for J; bases not matched to a gene: 15. Germline V gene sequence: CDR1 LNHDA, CDR2 SQIVND (reference sequence). The length of the CDR3 is 17 residues. This CDR3 reads CASSNPGLAALKDTQYF. CDR3 sequence (DNA): TGTGCCAGTTCAAACCCGGGACTAGCGGCCCTAAAAGATACGCAGTATTTT.

The rearrangement links TRBV6-4 to TRBJ1-6, with a possible D match to TRBD1 (5 bases). Germline assignment: CDR1 MRHNA and CDR2 SNTAGT. V shed 0 bases and J shed 10 bases, with 10 bases lying between them. There are 14 residues in the CDR3. The CDR3 DNA sequence: TGTGCCAGCAGTGACTCACCGCAGGGCTCACCCCTCCACTTT. This codes for CASSDSPQGSPLHF.

The chain carries TRBV4-1 and TRBJ1-2; D possibly corresponds to TRBD1 (6 bases). Deletions cut 4 bases from V and 6 bases from J, with 12 bases between. The CDR3 has 13 residues. The germline V gene encodes CDR1 MGHRA and CDR2 YSYEKL. The CDR3 loop is CASSLPGADGYTF. In DNA form, the CDR3 reads TGCGCCAGCAGCCTCCCGGGGGCCGATGGCTACACCTTC.

This clone appeared a single time. V and J are TRBV5-1 and TRBJ1-6; perhaps TRBD1 as D (5 bases). The CDR3 contains 15 residues. V was clipped by 4 bases and J by 14 bases, with 22 bases between them. Germline V lookup: CDR1 SGHRS, CDR2 YFSETQ. CDR3 in DNA: TGCGCCAGCAGCCCTGGGACGGCGTCACGGGTGTCCCTCCACTTT. Protein product: CASSPGTASRVSLHF.

The chain combines TRBV9 with TRBJ1-3, with 7 bases matching TRBD1. The trim removed 0 bases at V and 4 bases at J, leaving 16 bases unmatched. This CDR3 has 19 amino acids. Germline CDR1 reads SGDLS; CDR2 reads YYNGEE. The CDR3 coding sequence is TGTGCCAGCAGCGTAGGATACAGGGGACGGAGGTTTGGGGGAAACACCATATATTTT. Its protein product is CASSVGYRGRRFGGNTIYF.

The chain recombines TRBV28 with TRBJ1-2, with 7 positions matching TRBD1. Germline assignment: CDR1 MDHEN and CDR2 SYDVKM. Germline trimming cut 5 bases from V and 3 bases from J; bases unmatched to any gene: 3. CDR3 length: 13 residues. The CDR3 region is CASSPGGDYGYTF. The CDR3 DNA reads TGTGCCAGCAGTCCAGGGGGAGACTATGGCTACACCTTC.

The rearrangement uses TRBV28 and TRBJ2-3; D possibly corresponds to TRBD2 (6 bases). V was trimmed by 5 bases and J by 2 bases, leaving 11 bases between them. Germline CDR1 is MDHEN and CDR2 is SYDVKM. This CDR3 region has 14 residues. DNA for the CDR3: TGTGCCAGCAGTGGGGCGGGGACCACAGATACGCAGTATTTT. It specifies CASSGAGTTDTQYF. The full variable domain, its missing parts supplied by reference TRBV28 and TRBJ2-3, is DVKVTQSSRYLVKRTGEKVFLECVQDMDHENMFWYRQDPGLGLRLIYFSYDVKMKEKGDIPEGYSVSREKKERFSLILESASTNQTSMYLCASSGAGTTDTQYFGPGTRLTVL.

This clone has more than one count but fewer than ten. The chain is built from TRBV28 and TRBJ2-2; 8 nucleotides match TRBD1. V shed 5 bases and J 5 bases; nucleotides not matched to a gene: 10. From germline, CDR1 is MDHEN and CDR2 SYDVKM. The CDR3 runs to 16 residues. CDR3 DNA: TGTGCCAGCAGTGGTTGGGCAGGGGGCGCAACCGGGGAGCTGTTTTTT. Its translation: CASSGWAGGATGELFF.

This chain joins TRBV4-1 and TRBJ1-5; TRBD1 aligns across 8 bases. CDR3 length: 16 amino acids. CDR1 and CDR2 from the germline V gene are MGHRA and YSYEKL. The V segment lost 4 bases and the J segment 5 bases; nucleotides outside the gene matches: 10. Here the CDR3 DNA reads TGCGCCAGCAGCCCTAACACGGACAGGGAGGATCAGCCCCAGCATTTT. Residues: CASSPNTDREDQPQHF.

The CDR3 spells CASSTGLSNYGYTF. CDR3 DNA: TGTGCCAGCTCGACAGGGCTGTCTAACTATGGCTACACCTTC. The genes are TRBV19 and TRBJ1-2; TRBD1 matches 7 bases. Trimming removed 9 bases from V and 0 bases from J; junction bases left unmatched: 7. CDR3 length equals 14 residues. CDR1 is LNHDA and CDR2 is SQIVND in the germline V gene (reference sequence).

J is TRBJ1-1 and V is TRBV19; 10 bases are a match to TRBD1. The trim removed 4 bases at V and 6 bases at J, leaving 8 bases unmatched. The CDR3 totals 15 residues. Germline CDR1 is LNHDA and CDR2 is SQIVND (reference sequence). CDR3 bases: TGTGCCAGTAGTACACCGGGACAGGGGTCCCCTGAAGCTTTCTTT. Translation: CASSTPGQGSPEAFF.

This clone was seen more than once but under ten times. The chain links TRBV9 to TRBJ1-3; the D gene is possibly TRBD1 (6 bases). From germline, CDR1 is SGDLS and CDR2 YYNGEE. The CDR3 loop spans 15 amino acids. V shed 2 bases and J shed 7 bases, with 16 bases lying between them. The CDR3 here is CASSVVDSHANTIYF. CDR3 nucleotide sequence: TGTGCCAGCAGCGTTGTGGACAGTCATGCGAACACCATATATTTT.

V gene TRBV5-1 combines with J gene TRBJ1-2; a possible D gene is TRBD1 (5 bases). The CDR3 runs 12 residues. V was shortened by 4 bases and J by 4 bases, with 8 bases between the two germline ends. The germline V gene encodes CDR1 SGHRS and CDR2 YFSETQ. Here the CDR3 reads CASSRDVYGYTF. CDR3 DNA: TGCGCCAGCAGCCGGGACGTCTATGGCTACACCTTC.

The V call is TRBV15, the J call TRBJ1-4; a possible D gene is TRBD1 (6 bases). V was cut by 1 base and J by 8 bases, with 14 bases left in between. The CDR3 spans 15 residues. Germline V gene data show CDR1 as LNHNV and CDR2 as YYDKDF (reference sequence). The CDR3 DNA is TGTGCCACCAGCAGAGTTGCAGGGGTAGGGGAAAAACTGTTTTTT. It specifies CATSRVAGVGEKLFF.

This chain joins TRBV28 and TRBJ1-5, with 7 bases identical to TRBD1. The CDR3 is 14 residues long. Trimming at V came to 6 bases and at J to 6 bases, leaving 8 bases not matched to a gene. Germline lookup yields CDR1 MDHEN and CDR2 SYDVKM. CDR3: CASRTTGDSQPQHF. CDR3 in DNA: TGTGCCAGCAGGACAACAGGGGATTCTCAGCCCCAGCATTTT.

The chain employs TRBV6-5 and TRBJ2-2; D gene uncertain. This CDR3 contains 14 residues. Trimming left V 2 bases short and J 5 bases short, with 9 bases between. The germline CDR1 and CDR2 sequences are MNHEY and SVGAGI. The CDR3 sequence is CASSYARPTGELFF. The CDR3 DNA reads TGTGCCAGCAGTTACGCAAGACCGACCGGGGAGCTGTTTTTT.